This TCR beta chain was retrieved from a study of cytomegalovirus exposure and HLA in healthy donors. Whole-study findings and limits: What was likely a sequencing artifact was a cluster of highly shared sequence variants.

As for this clone: Antigen: not known.

The CDR3 totals 16 residues. V lost 4 bases and J lost 1; bases outside the gene matches: 7. CDR1 is SGDLS, CDR2 YYNGEE, per germline. The PCR contained 60 Vbeta and 13 Jbeta primers. Method: immunoSEQ multiplex PCR; TCRdb's copy keeps in-frame clones and lacks some. The data hold under 150,000 clones, with roughly 74% observed a single time. The chain employs TRBV9 and TRBJ2-5, with 10 bases aligning to TRBD1. The source is a woman aged 40 to 55 in good health and CMV-seropositive. The sample was PBMCs. CDR3 region: CASSLGTGDGQETQYF. The CDR3 nucleotides are TGTGCCAGCAGCCTAGGGACAGGGGATGGCCAAGAGACCCAGTACTTC. Full variable domain (rest looked up from reference TRBV9 and TRBJ2-5): DSGVTQTPKHLITATGQRVTLRCSPRSGDLSVYWYQQSLDQGLQFLIQYYNGEERAKGNILERFSAQQFPDLHSELNLSSLELGDSALYFCASSLGTGDGQETQYFGPGTRLLVL.